This T cell receptor beta chain was captured in a study of T-cell memory formation after mild COVID-19. The study, taken as a whole, reports: CD4+ contracting clones were found mainly in CM and EM, and CD8+ ones in EMRA.

Barcoded TCR alpha and TCR beta cDNA libraries with UMIs came from 5'RACE using constant-segment primers. TCRdb redid the calling of the 5' RACE reads with MiXCR, one entry per CDR3 protein. Of 300,000 to 400,000 distinct CDR3 sequences listed, 25% to 30% are singletons. About this clonotype itself: The antigen is undetermined.

Trimming pared 5 bases from V and 10 bases from J, leaving 20 bases between. The CDR3 extends over 14 amino acids. The receptor's source is an adult woman who had mild COVID-19 (a few samples of this study predate the infection). Cell type and time point are not known. Sequencing was done on a sample of PBMCs or a T cell subset sorted from them (not recorded which). V gene TRBV12-3 or TRBV12-4 combines with J gene TRBJ1-1; D not certain. CDR3 in DNA: TGTGCCAGCAGTCTAGGCCGCAGTTCTTGGAGAGCTTTCTTT. Translated: CASSLGRSSWRAFF.